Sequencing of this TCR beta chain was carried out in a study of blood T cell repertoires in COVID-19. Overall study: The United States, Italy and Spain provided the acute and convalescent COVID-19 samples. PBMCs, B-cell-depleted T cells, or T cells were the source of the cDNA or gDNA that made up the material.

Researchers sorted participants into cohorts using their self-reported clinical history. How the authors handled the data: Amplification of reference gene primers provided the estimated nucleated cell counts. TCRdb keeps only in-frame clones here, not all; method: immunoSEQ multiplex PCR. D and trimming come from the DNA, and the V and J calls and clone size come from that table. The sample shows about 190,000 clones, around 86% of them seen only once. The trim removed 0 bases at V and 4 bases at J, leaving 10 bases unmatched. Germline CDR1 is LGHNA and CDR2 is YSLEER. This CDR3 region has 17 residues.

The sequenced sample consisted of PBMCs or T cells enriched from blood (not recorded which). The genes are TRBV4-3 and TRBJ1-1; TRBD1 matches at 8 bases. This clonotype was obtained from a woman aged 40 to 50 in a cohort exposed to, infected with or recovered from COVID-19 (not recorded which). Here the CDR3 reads CASSQDWTGFLITEAFF. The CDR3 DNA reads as TGCGCCAGCAGCCAAGATTGGACAGGGTTTTTGATCACTGAAGCTTTCTTT.